The clone carrying this T cell receptor beta chain was counted a single time. The data stem from a study of OX40 agonist ivuxolimab in advanced cancers. Looking at the study overall: Patients achieving partial responses numbered three: one hepatocellular carcinoma case and two cutaneous melanoma cases.

Using immunoSEQ multiplex PCR, the repertoire was profiled, and TCRdb retains in-frame clones only, with some absent. The sample holds tens of thousands of clones, 81% seen once. Germline V lookup: CDR1 SEHNR, CDR2 FQNEAQ (reference sequence). This CDR3 is 14 amino acids long. Trimming removed 4 bases from V and 9 bases from J; junction bases left unmatched: 10. The chain is built from TRBV7-9 and TRBJ1-2; TRBD1 matches 8 bases. This clonotype was sampled from an adult with an advanced solid tumor such as melanoma, head and neck, liver or kidney cancer. The sample was CD4+ or CD8+ T cells sorted from blood, taken in a trial of the OX40 agonist ivuxolimab. CDR3 nucleotides: TGTGCCAGCAGCTCATCCGGGACAGGAGTCAGCTACACCTTC. Translation gives CASSSSGTGVSYTF.